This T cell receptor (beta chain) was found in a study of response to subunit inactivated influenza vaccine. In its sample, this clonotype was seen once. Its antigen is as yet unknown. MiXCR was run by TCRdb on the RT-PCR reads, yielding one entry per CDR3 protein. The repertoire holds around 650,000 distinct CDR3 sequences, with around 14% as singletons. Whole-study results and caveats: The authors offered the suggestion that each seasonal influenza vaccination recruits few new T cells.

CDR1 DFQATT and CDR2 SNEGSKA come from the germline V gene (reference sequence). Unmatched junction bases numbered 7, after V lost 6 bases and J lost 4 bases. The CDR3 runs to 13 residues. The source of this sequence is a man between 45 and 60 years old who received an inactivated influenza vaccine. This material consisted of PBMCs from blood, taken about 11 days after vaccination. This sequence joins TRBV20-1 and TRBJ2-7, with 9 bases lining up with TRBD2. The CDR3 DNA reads TGCAGTGCAACTTGGACTAGCGAATACGAGCAGTACTTC. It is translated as CSATWTSEYEQYF.